Included here is one T cell receptor beta chain sequence, with context. The target antigen is unknown. The data derive from a study of cytomegalovirus exposure and HLA in healthy donors. The wider study: The 100 to 150 validation repertoires and the roughly 670 first-cohort repertoires shared a platform, a later analysis reported. Findings and limits, study-wide: Reports credit the classifier with highly specific, highly sensitive diagnosis of cytomegalovirus status.

Only in-frame clones appear in the TCRdb table, and some are missing; sequencing was by immunoSEQ multiplex PCR. The sample comprises 260,000 or so clones, about 90% of which are singletons, and around 3.1% rests with the top ten. These donors were members of the roughly 120-subject validation cohort, a group separate from the approximately 670-subject first cohort. This sequence was found in a woman between 25 and 40 years old in good health and CMV-seronegative. The material sequenced was PBMCs.

CDR3 sequence (DNA): TGTGCCAGCAGTGAATACCTTACACTGAAAACAAAAGAGACCCAGTACTTC. This codes for CASSEYLTLKTKETQYF. The V call is TRBV2, the J call TRBJ2-5; D not resolved. CDR3 size: 17 residues. Germline V gene data show CDR1 as SNHLY and CDR2 as FYNNEI. Trimming took off 2 bases at V and 3 bases at J, with 19 bases between the two ends.